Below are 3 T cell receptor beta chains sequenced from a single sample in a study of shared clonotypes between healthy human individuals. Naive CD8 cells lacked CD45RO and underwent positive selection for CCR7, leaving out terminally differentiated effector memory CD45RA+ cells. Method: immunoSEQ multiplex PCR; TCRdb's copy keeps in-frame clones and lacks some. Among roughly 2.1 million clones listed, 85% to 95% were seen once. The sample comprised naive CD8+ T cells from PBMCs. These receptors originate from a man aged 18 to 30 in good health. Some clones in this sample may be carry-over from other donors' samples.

Written as DNA, the CDR3 is TGTGCCAGCAGTTTCCCCGGACAGTTCTACGAGCAGTACTTC. Translating gives CASSFPGQFYEQYF. V and J are TRBV28 and TRBJ2-7, with D tentatively TRBD1 (6 bases). Trimming removed 3 bases at V and 3 bases at J, with 12 bases between. The CDR3 loop spans 14 amino acids. Germline V CDR1 and CDR2: MDHEN, SYDVKM.

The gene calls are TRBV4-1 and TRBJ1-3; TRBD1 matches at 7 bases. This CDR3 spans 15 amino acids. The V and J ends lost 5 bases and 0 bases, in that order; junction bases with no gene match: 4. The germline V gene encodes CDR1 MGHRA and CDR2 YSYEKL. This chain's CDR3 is CASSSDRASGNTIYF. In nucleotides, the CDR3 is TGCGCCAGCAGCTCTGACAGGGCCTCTGGAAACACCATATATTTT.

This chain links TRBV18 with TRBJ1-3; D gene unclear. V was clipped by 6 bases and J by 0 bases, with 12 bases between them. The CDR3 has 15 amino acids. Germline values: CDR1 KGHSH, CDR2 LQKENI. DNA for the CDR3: TGTGCCAGCTCCGACGGACGGGCCTCTGGAAACACCATATATTTT. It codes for CASSDGRASGNTIYF.